Listed below are T cell receptor beta chains from one sample, sequenced in a study of T cell changes during pregnancy in multiple sclerosis. Some clones are missing from TCRdb's copy, which holds only in-frame ones; the method was immunoSEQ multiplex PCR. Among some 31,000 clones listed, 90% were seen once. The material was CD4+ T cells from peripheral blood mononuclear cells, obtained in the second trimester of pregnancy. Receptors were obtained from a female donor in good health, enrolled as a control in a pregnancy study. Both conserved end residues are part of each CDR3. A D gene is named only where the DNA matches it firmly. Expanded clones are given a class, and other clones once, few, many or no size at all.

clone_size	v_call	d_call	j_call	cdr3_aa	cdr3_nt
-	TRBV19	TRBD2	TRBJ2-5	CASSIRLAGVFQETQYF	TGTGCCAGTAGTATTAGATTAGCGGGGGTTTTTCAAGAGACCCAGTACTTC
-	TRBV30	TRBD2	TRBJ2-3	CAWSGISGSSDTQYF	TGTGCCTGGAGTGGTATTAGCGGGAGCTCAGATACGCAGTATTTT
-	TRBV11-3	TRBD2	TRBJ2-1	CASSRTSGVGEQFF	TGTGCCAGCAGTAGGACTAGCGGGGTCGGTGAGCAGTTCTTC
-	TRBV6-1	TRBD1	TRBJ1-5	CASRDQGTGNQPQHF	TGTGCCAGCAGGGACCAGGGGACAGGGAATCAGCCCCAGCATTTT
-	TRBV5-6	-	TRBJ2-2	CASSLVVTSTGELFF	TGTGCCAGCAGCTTGGTTGTCACTAGCACCGGGGAGCTGTTTTTT
-	TRBV5-6	TRBD1	TRBJ1-1	CASSPDRVGTEAFF	TGTGCCAGCAGCCCGGACAGGGTGGGCACTGAAGCTTTCTTT
few	TRBV30	-	TRBJ1-1	CAYTPVQGRTEAFF	TGTGCCTACACACCAGTACAGGGAAGGACTGAAGCTTTCTTT
-	TRBV30	-	TRBJ2-3	CAWSVGVSGTDTQYF	TGTGCCTGGAGTGTAGGGGTCAGTGGCACAGATACGCAGTATTTT
-	TRBV19	TRBD1	TRBJ1-6	CASSIGDRVYSPLHF	TGTGCCAGTAGTATAGGCGACAGGGTGTATTCACCCCTCCACTTT
medium-sized	TRBV2	TRBD2	TRBJ2-3	CASLPKTSGSTDTQYF	TGTGCCAGCCTACCCAAGACTAGCGGGAGCACAGATACGCAGTATTTT
-	TRBV5-6	TRBD1	TRBJ2-7	CASSPLTGKRYEQYF	TGTGCCAGCAGCCCGTTGACAGGGAAACGGTACGAGCAGTACTTC
-	TRBV5-6	TRBD1	TRBJ2-7	CASSPDRAHEQYF	TGTGCCAGCAGCCCGGACAGGGCACACGAGCAGTACTTC
-	TRBV2	-	TRBJ1-6	CASSDDSSYNSPLHF	TGTGCCAGCAGTGACGATAGCTCCTATAATTCACCCCTCCACTTT
-	TRBV11-1	-	TRBJ1-1	CASSRGGPVLNTEAFF	TGTGCCAGCAGCCGGGGGGGGCCCGTGTTGAACACTGAAGCTTTCTTT
-	TRBV15	TRBD1	TRBJ2-1	CATSRGETGGLEQFF	TGTGCCACCAGCAGAGGGGAGACAGGGGGTCTTGAGCAGTTCTTC
once	TRBV28	TRBD1	TRBJ1-6	CASITPGQGIEALHF	TGTGCCAGCATCACTCCGGGACAGGGGATCGAGGCCCTCCACTTT
-	TRBV6-4	TRBD2	TRBJ2-6	CASSRVSGVSGANVLTF	TGTGCCAGCAGCCGGGTCAGCGGGGTCTCTGGGGCCAACGTCCTGACTTTC
-	TRBV6-6	TRBD2	TRBJ2-1	CASSFSTSGKNEQFF	TGTGCCAGCAGTTTTTCGACTAGCGGGAAGAATGAGCAGTTCTTC
-	TRBV7-8	-	TRBJ1-2	CASSPHGGGAYGYTF	TGTGCCAGCAGCCCCCATGGGGGGGGCGCATATGGCTACACCTTC
-	TRBV7-7	TRBD1	TRBJ2-2	CAIWDRVTGELFF	TGTGCCATTTGGGACAGGGTCACCGGGGAGCTGTTTTTT
-	TRBV10-3	TRBD1	TRBJ2-1	CAISEGTAYNEQFF	TGTGCCATCAGTGAAGGGACAGCGTACAATGAGCAGTTCTTC
-	TRBV4-2	-	TRBJ1-3	CASSQDRATGNTIYF	TGTGCCAGCAGCCAAGACAGGGCGACCGGAAACACCATATATTTT
-	TRBV6-4	-	TRBJ2-1	CASSVQRADEQFF	TGTGCCAGCAGTGTCCAGCGTGCCGATGAGCAGTTCTTC
-	TRBV6-5	-	TRBJ1-6	CATKRDTGESPLHF	TGTGCCACCAAAAGGGACACCGGAGAATCACCCCTCCACTTT
few	TRBV4-3	-	TRBJ1-5	CASSQDQGGQPQHF	TGCGCCAGCAGCCAAGACCAGGGCGGTCAGCCCCAGCATTTT
-	TRBV19	-	TRBJ1-4	CASSIKTEKLFF	TGTGCCAGTAGTATTAAGACAGAAAAACTGTTTTTT
-	TRBV14	-	TRBJ2-3	CASSQVQFTDTQYF	TGTGCCAGCAGCCAAGTACAGTTTACAGATACGCAGTATTTT
-	TRBV7-6	-	TRBJ1-1	CASSGDLNTEAFF	TGTGCCAGCAGCGGGGACTTGAACACTGAAGCTTTCTTT
-	TRBV5-4	TRBD1	TRBJ1-1	CASSSEQGAGNTEAFF	TGTGCCAGCAGCTCGGAACAGGGGGCAGGGAACACTGAAGCTTTCTTT
-	TRBV2	-	TRBJ2-2	CASSVGQGYGELFF	TGTGCCAGCAGTGTTGGTCAGGGCTATGGGGAGCTGTTTTTT
once	TRBV18	TRBD1	TRBJ2-7	CASSLDRASYEQYF	TGTGCCAGCTCTTTAGACAGGGCATCCTACGAGCAGTACTTC
-	TRBV7-2	-	TRBJ1-1	CASSLAPGHKTTEAFF	TGTGCCAGCAGCTTAGCGCCGGGACATAAGACGACTGAAGCTTTCTTT
few	TRBV7-2	-	TRBJ2-5	CASSLAGGETQYF	TGTGCCAGCAGCTTAGCCGGAGGAGAGACCCAGTACTTC
few	TRBV6-1	-	TRBJ2-7	CASRLADEQYF	TGTGCCAGCAGATTGGCGGACGAGCAGTACTTC
-	TRBV19	-	TRBJ2-1	CASSIVTSGEQFF	TGTGCCAGTAGTATAGTCACCTCCGGGGAGCAGTTCTTC
-	TRBV10-2	TRBD2	TRBJ2-7	CASLGGGPYEQYF	TGCGCCAGCCTCGGGGGGGGCCCCTACGAGCAGTACTTC
-	TRBV6-5	-	TRBJ1-1	CASSYGQFTEAFF	TGTGCCAGCAGTTACGGACAGTTCACTGAAGCTTTCTTT
-	TRBV5-1	TRBD2	TRBJ2-3	CASSLVGGAGGPGDTQYF	TGCGCCAGCAGCTTGGTGGGAGGTGCGGGAGGGCCTGGAGATACGCAGTATTTT
-	TRBV7-8	TRBD2	TRBJ2-7	CASSLVTSGGYEQYF	TGTGCCAGCAGCTTAGTGACTAGCGGGGGCTACGAGCAGTACTTC
-	TRBV10-3	TRBD1	TRBJ1-2	CAISEGGQVNYGYTF	TGTGCCATCAGTGAGGGGGGACAGGTAAACTATGGCTACACCTTC
-	TRBV6-4	TRBD1	TRBJ1-1	CASSPTGMNTEAFF	TGTGCCAGCAGCCCGACAGGGATGAACACTGAAGCTTTCTTT
-	TRBV28	-	TRBJ2-7	CASGYGGRTNYEQYF	TGTGCCAGCGGGTACGGAGGGAGGACCAACTACGAGCAGTACTTC
-	TRBV7-2	-	TRBJ2-3	CASSNSVGTQYF	TGTGCCAGCAGCAATAGCGTGGGTACGCAGTATTTT
-	TRBV5-1	TRBD2	TRBJ2-7	CASSLGGFERETYEQYF	TGCGCCAGCAGCTTGGGGGGATTTGAGCGGGAAACCTACGAGCAGTACTTC
-	TRBV7-2	-	TRBJ2-1	CASSLTFRGETYNEQFF	TGTGCCAGCAGCTTAACCTTCAGGGGTGAAACCTACAATGAGCAGTTCTTC
-	TRBV6-6	-	TRBJ2-2	CASAWGAGELFF	TGTGCCAGCGCATGGGGGGCCGGGGAGCTGTTTTTT
-	TRBV5-5	TRBD2	TRBJ2-7	CASSLSLLAGHEQYF	TGTGCCAGCAGCTTGTCCCTCCTAGCGGGACACGAGCAGTACTTC
-	TRBV19	TRBD2	TRBJ2-5	CASSISSGGAGETQYF	TGTGCCAGTAGTATTTCTAGCGGGGGGGCCGGGGAGACCCAGTACTTC